Listed here are 24 T cell receptor beta chains from one sample, sequenced in a study of T cells in localized non-small cell lung cancer. Produced via immunoSEQ multiplex PCR; TCRdb's table is partial and in-frame only. The sample has approximately 35,000 clones, roughly nine tenths seen once. Sequenced here: PBMCs, sampled before any cancer treatment. The source of these receptors is a man aged 40 to 75 with stage II lung adenocarcinoma.

This sequence joins TRBV5-6 and TRBJ2-7; no clear D gene. CDR3 length: 14 amino acids. Trimming took 1 base from V and 2 from J, leaving 10 bases between them. Germline loops: CDR1 SGHDT, CDR2 YYEEEE. DNA for the CDR3: TGTGCCAGCAGCTTGCCCCAAGCCCCCTACGAGCAGTACTTC. As protein: CASSLPQAPYEQYF.

V is TRBV19 and J is TRBJ1-3; D ambiguous. The V end was cut by 0 bases, the J end by 4 bases, with 19 bases between. Germline V gene lookup returns CDR1 LNHDA and CDR2 SQIVND (reference sequence). This CDR3 has 18 amino acids. The CDR3 DNA reads TGTGCCAGTAGTATAGACTGGGCTGGAATGCGGAGGGGAAACACCATATATTTT. This sequence encodes CASSIDWAGMRRGNTIYF.

The chain links TRBV7-2 to TRBJ2-7; D is possibly TRBD2 (6 bases). Germline V gene sequence: CDR1 SGHTA, CDR2 FQGNSA. This CDR3 is 14 amino acids long. V shed 2 bases and J shed 5 bases, with 13 bases lying between them. The CDR3 DNA sequence: TGTGCCAGCAGCTTATCCAGGGAGGCAAACGAGCAGTACTTC. As protein: CASSLSREANEQYF. The whole variable domain, remainder taken from reference TRBV7-2 and TRBJ2-7, is GAGVSQSPSNKVTEKGKDVELRCDPISGHTALYWYRQSLGQGLEFLIYFQGNSAPDKSGLPSDRFSAERTGGSVSTLTIQRTQQEDSAVYLCASSLSREANEQYFGPGTRLTVT.

The chain recombines TRBV5-4 with TRBJ2-3, with 7 bases that match TRBD2. The CDR3 consists of 14 residues. Germline assignment: CDR1 SGHNT and CDR2 YYREEE (reference sequence). The trim removed 1 base at V and 3 bases at J, leaving 2 bases unmatched. CDR3 in amino acids: CASSLSAGTDTQYF. The CDR3, as DNA: TGTGCCAGCAGCTTGTCAGCGGGGACAGATACGCAGTATTTT.

V gene TRBV5-1 combines with J gene TRBJ2-6, with TRBD2 matching over 8 bases. V gave up 0 bases and J gave up 0 bases; unmatched junction bases: 8. Germline loops: CDR1 SGHRS, CDR2 YFSETQ. The CDR3 length is 19 residues. CDR3 in amino acids: CASSLAGGAGVSGANVLTF. The CDR3 bases are TGCGCCAGCAGCTTGGCCGGGGGAGCGGGGGTCTCTGGGGCCAACGTCCTGACTTTC.

J is TRBJ2-7 and V is TRBV28; 9 nucleotides align to TRBD1. The CDR3 has 15 amino acids. V lost 2 bases, J lost 5 bases, and 7 bases stayed unmatched. CDR1 MDHEN and CDR2 SYDVKM come from the germline V gene. The CDR3 DNA follows: TGTGCCAGCAGTTTAGGACAGGGGCCCCCTAACGAGCAGTACTTC. The encoded protein is CASSLGQGPPNEQYF.

The V gene is TRBV13, the J gene TRBJ2-1; 8 bases agree with TRBD1. CDR3 length: 13 residues. After removal of 0 bases from V and 12 bases from J, the junction contained 4 bases not matched to a gene. Per the germline V gene, CDR1 is PRHDT and CDR2 is FYEKMQ (reference sequence). CDR3 sequence (DNA): TGTGCCAGCAGCTTAGGGCAGGGGACAGGGCAGTTCTTC. Translated, it gives CASSLGQGTGQFF.

The chain joins TRBV4-3 to TRBJ2-6, with unresolved D. The CDR3 is made up of 14 amino acids. The germline CDR1 and CDR2 sequences are LGHNA and YSLEER. Deletions cut 0 bases from V and 12 bases from J, with 12 bases between. The CDR3 region is CASSQDFGFGVLTF. For the CDR3, the DNA is TGCGCCAGCAGCCAAGATTTCGGTTTCGGCGTCCTGACTTTC.

This rearrangement joins TRBV11-2 to TRBJ1-1; no reliable D call. The CDR3 contains 10 residues. Trimming left V 9 bases short and J 1 base short, with 3 bases between. Germline assignment: CDR1 SGHAT and CDR2 FQNNGV. The CDR3 DNA reads as TGTGCCAGTAAGAACACTGAAGCTTTCTTT. Its protein product is CASKNTEAFF.

The gene calls are TRBV11-3 and TRBJ1-3; D ambiguous. CDR1 and CDR2 from the germline V gene are SGHNT and YENEEA. This CDR3 region has 12 residues. V was cut by 6 bases and J by 1 base, with 4 bases left in between. Here the CDR3 reads CASSGSGNTIYF. CDR3 sequence (DNA): TGTGCCAGCAGTGGGTCTGGAAACACCATATATTTT. Together with reference TRBV11-3 and TRBJ1-3, the CDR3 gives the full variable domain: EAGVVQSPRYKIIEKKQPVAFWCNPISGHNTLYWYLQNLGQGPELLIRYENEEAVDDSQLPKDRFSAERLKGVDSTLKIQPAELGDSAVYLCASSGSGNTIYFGEGSWLTVV.

The chain links TRBV7-6 to TRBJ1-5; the D is unclear. CDR3 length: 13 amino acids. V lost 2 bases and J lost 3, with 5 bases in between. CDR1 SGHVS and CDR2 FNYEAQ come from the germline V gene. The CDR3 nucleotides read TGTGCCAGCAGCTTAAGACTCAATCAGCCCCAGCATTTT. Amino acids: CASSLRLNQPQHF.

This chain uses TRBV2 with TRBJ2-7; 11 nucleotides line up with TRBD1. CDR1 is SNHLY and CDR2 is FYNNEI in the germline V gene. Unmatched junction bases numbered 8, after V lost 4 bases and J lost 3 bases. This CDR3 is built from 16 residues. The CDR3 loop reads CASSGAPGQGDYEQYF. In DNA, the CDR3 is TGTGCCAGCAGTGGAGCACCGGGACAGGGGGACTACGAGCAGTACTTC.

DNA for the CDR3: TGTGCCATCAGTGGACAGGCGGTTGCTTTCTTT. Its protein product is CAISGQAVAFF. This rearrangement joins TRBV10-3 to TRBJ1-1, with D perhaps TRBD1 (6 bases). The V and J ends lost 4 bases and 11 bases respectively, with 11 bases between them. The CDR3 consists of 11 residues. Germline-derived CDR1 and CDR2 are ENHRY and SYGVKD.

The genes are TRBV28 and TRBJ2-7; TRBD2 might be the D (6 bases). V lost 3 bases, J lost 0 bases, and 12 bases lay in between. The CDR3 extends over 15 amino acids. Per germline, CDR1 MDHEN and CDR2 SYDVKM. CDR3 amino acids: CASSFWRESSYEQYF. DNA for the CDR3: TGTGCCAGCAGTTTCTGGCGGGAAAGCTCCTACGAGCAGTACTTC.

The V gene is TRBV11-2, the J gene TRBJ2-1; 9 nucleotides align to TRBD2. The CDR3 runs 19 residues. J was trimmed by 5 bases and V by 5 bases; bases with no gene match: 19. CDR1 and CDR2 (germline): SGHAT, FQNNGV. This chain's CDR3 is CASSVIWASASGKDNEQFF. CDR3 DNA: TGTGCCAGCAGCGTTATATGGGCCTCGGCTAGCGGGAAAGACAATGAGCAGTTCTTC.

The chain uses TRBV28 and TRBJ2-2; 8 nucleotides align to TRBD2. The CDR3 has 16 amino acids. CDR1 is MDHEN and CDR2 is SYDVKM in the germline V gene. J lost 7 bases, V lost 3 bases, and 10 bases had no gene match. CDR3 sequence reads: CASSFMGSGNSGELFF. The CDR3 DNA reads TGTGCCAGCAGTTTTATGGGTAGCGGGAATAGCGGGGAGCTGTTTTTT.

This sequence joins TRBV6-5 and TRBJ1-1, with D possibly TRBD1 on 5 matching bases. Germline loops: CDR1 MNHEY, CDR2 SVGAGI. Between the trimmed V and J ends, which lost 6 bases and 3 bases, there was a span of 11 bases. The CDR3 contains 13 residues. CDR3 protein: CASRRGGDTEAFF. CDR3 DNA sequence: TGTGCCAGCAGGCGGGGAGGGGACACTGAAGCTTTCTTT.

This clone was detected a few times. The chain employs TRBV15 and TRBJ2-5, with D uncertain. This CDR3 spans 12 amino acids. Trimming removed 2 bases from V and 1 base from J, with 2 bases in between. Germline V gene data show CDR1 as LNHNV and CDR2 as YYDKDF (reference sequence). The CDR3 reads CATSRPQETQYF. The CDR3 region has the DNA TGTGCCACCAGCAGACCCCAAGAGACCCAGTACTTC.

The V gene is TRBV15, the J gene TRBJ2-1; a weak D match, TRBD2 (5 bases). The CDR3 covers 15 residues. The V and J ends lost 2 bases and 5 bases respectively, with 13 bases between them. CDR1 is LNHNV and CDR2 is YYDKDF in the germline V gene (reference sequence). The CDR3 protein is CATSRSTTINNEQFF. For the CDR3, the DNA is TGTGCCACCAGCAGATCCACGACTATTAACAATGAGCAGTTCTTC.

The chain has TRBV11-3 and TRBJ1-1, with TRBD1 identical over 8 bases. CDR1 is SGHNT and CDR2 is YENEEA in the germline V gene. The CDR3 is made up of 15 amino acids. With V trimmed by 3 bases and J by 5 bases, 8 bases remained unmatched. The chain's CDR3 is CASSLGTGGGTEAFF. The CDR3 nucleotides are TGTGCCAGCAGCTTGGGAACAGGGGGTGGAACTGAAGCTTTCTTT.

The rearrangement links TRBV19 to TRBJ1-4; D is uncertain. V lost 4 bases to trimming and J lost 9 bases, with 15 bases between them. The V gene's germline CDR1 is LNHDA and CDR2 SQIVND (reference sequence). The CDR3 is 14 residues long. DNA for the CDR3: TGTGCCAGTAGTAGCAGAGAGGCGCAGAAAAAACTGTTTTTT. Protein sequence: CASSSREAQKKLFF.

This rearrangement joins TRBV14 to TRBJ1-1; the D is unclear. Germline CDR1 and CDR2: SGHDN and FVKESK. The CDR3 extends over 13 amino acids. V was trimmed by 0 bases and J by 1 base, leaving 3 bases between them. The CDR3 DNA is TGTGCCAGCAGCCAAGACCAGAACACTGAAGCTTTCTTT. Translation gives CASSQDQNTEAFF.

The chain employs TRBV9 and TRBJ2-2; possibly TRBD2 for D (6 bases). Germline CDR1 reads SGDLS; CDR2 reads YYNGEE. This CDR3 contains 16 residues. V was trimmed by 4 bases and J by 0 bases, leaving 13 bases between them. The CDR3 loop is CASSPPGGANTGELFF. CDR3 DNA sequence: TGTGCCAGCAGCCCCCCGGGCGGGGCGAACACCGGGGAGCTGTTTTTT.

This chain uses TRBV6-6 with TRBJ2-1; 13 bases agree with TRBD2. Germline CDR1 and CDR2: MNHNY and SVGAGI (reference sequence). V lost 2 bases to trimming and J lost 7 bases; unmatched junction nucleotides: 5. The CDR3 covers 16 residues. The CDR3 DNA is TGTGCCAGCAGTTACCTTCTGACTAGCGGGGGGAATGAGCAGTTCTTC. Translating gives CASSYLLTSGGNEQFF.